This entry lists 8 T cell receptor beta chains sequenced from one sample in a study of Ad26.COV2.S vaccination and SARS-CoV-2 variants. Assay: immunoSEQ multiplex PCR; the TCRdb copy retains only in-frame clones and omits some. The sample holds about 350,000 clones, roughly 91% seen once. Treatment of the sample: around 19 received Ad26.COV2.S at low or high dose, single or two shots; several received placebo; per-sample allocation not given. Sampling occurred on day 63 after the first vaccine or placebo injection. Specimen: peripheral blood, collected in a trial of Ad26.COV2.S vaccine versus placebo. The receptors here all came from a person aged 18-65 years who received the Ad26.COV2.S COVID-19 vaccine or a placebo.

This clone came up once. Here the CDR3 DNA reads TGTGCCAGCAGCCCGCAGGGGAGCTCCTACGAGCAGTACTTC. Its translation is CASSPQGSSYEQYF. V and J are TRBV5-6 and TRBJ2-7; the D gene is possibly TRBD1 (6 bases). This CDR3 comprises 14 residues. The V gene's germline CDR1 is SGHDT and CDR2 YYEEEE. V dropped 4 bases and J dropped 0 bases, with 11 bases sitting between them.

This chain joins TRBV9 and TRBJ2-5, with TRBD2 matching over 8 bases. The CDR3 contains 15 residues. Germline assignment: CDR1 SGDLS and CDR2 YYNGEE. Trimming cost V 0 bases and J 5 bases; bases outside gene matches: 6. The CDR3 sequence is CASSVGGGRRETQYF. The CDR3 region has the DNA TGTGCCAGCAGCGTAGGCGGGGGGCGACGGGAGACCCAGTACTTC.

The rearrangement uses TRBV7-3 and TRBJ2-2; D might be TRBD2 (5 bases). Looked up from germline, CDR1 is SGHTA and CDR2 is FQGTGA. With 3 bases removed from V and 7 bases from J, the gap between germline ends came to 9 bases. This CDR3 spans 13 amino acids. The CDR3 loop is CASSLGVGGELFF. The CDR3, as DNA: TGTGCCAGCAGCTTGGGAGTGGGCGGGGAGCTGTTTTTT.

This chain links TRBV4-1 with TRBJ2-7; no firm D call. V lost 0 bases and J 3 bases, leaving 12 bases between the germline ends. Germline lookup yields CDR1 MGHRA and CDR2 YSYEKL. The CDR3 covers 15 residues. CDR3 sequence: CASSQESIGNYEQYF. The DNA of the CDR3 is TGCGCCAGCAGCCAAGAGAGTATCGGAAACTACGAGCAGTACTTC.

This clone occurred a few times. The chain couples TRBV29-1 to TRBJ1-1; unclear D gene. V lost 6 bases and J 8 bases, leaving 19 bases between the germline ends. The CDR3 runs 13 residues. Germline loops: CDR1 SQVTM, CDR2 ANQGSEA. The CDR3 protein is CSVTEARRTEAFF. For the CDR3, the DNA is TGCAGCGTCACAGAGGCAAGGAGAACCGAAGCTTTCTTT. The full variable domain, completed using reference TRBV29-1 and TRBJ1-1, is SAVISQKPSRDICQRGTSLTIQCQVDSQVTMMFWYRQQPGQSLTLIATANQGSEATYESGFVIDKFPISRPNLTFSTLTVSNMSPEDSSIYLCSVTEARRTEAFFGQGTRLTVV.

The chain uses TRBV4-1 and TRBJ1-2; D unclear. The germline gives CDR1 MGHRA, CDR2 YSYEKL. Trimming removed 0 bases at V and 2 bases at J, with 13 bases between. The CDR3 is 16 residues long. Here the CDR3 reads CASSQDRVAKNYGYTF. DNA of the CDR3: TGCGCCAGCAGCCAAGATAGGGTGGCGAAAAACTATGGCTACACCTTC.

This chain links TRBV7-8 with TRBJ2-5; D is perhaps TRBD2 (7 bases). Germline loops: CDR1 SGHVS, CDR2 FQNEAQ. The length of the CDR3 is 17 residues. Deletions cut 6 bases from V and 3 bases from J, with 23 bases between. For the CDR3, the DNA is TGTGCCAGCAGTTATAATAGCGCGGGGGCGATAGAAGAGACCCAGTACTTC. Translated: CASSYNSAGAIEETQYF.

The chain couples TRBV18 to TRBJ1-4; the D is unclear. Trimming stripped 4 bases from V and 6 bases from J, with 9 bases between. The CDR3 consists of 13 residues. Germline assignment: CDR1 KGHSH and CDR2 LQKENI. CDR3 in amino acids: CASSQGRDEKLFF. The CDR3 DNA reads TGTGCCAGCTCACAAGGCCGAGATGAAAAACTGTTTTTT.